This T cell receptor beta chain was captured in a study of metastatic and nonmetastatic thyroid tumors. V lost 4 bases and J lost 1; bases outside the gene matches: 11. CDR1 is SGHRS and CDR2 is YFSETQ in the germline V gene. This CDR3 has 18 residues. Thyroid surgery took place with no prior treatment in any patient. TCRdb re-analyzed the PCR reads through MiXCR. In the table there are around 21,000 clones, around 23% of which are singletons. Source material: blood. The receptor was derived from a male donor with papillary thyroid cancer or a benign thyroid nodule (not recorded which). Some clones in this sample may be carry-over from other donors' samples. This chain joins TRBV5-1 and TRBJ2-3; 11 bases match TRBD2. The CDR3 bases are TGCGCCAGCAGCCAAATCGGACTACTAGCGGGAGGCACAGATACGCAGTATTTT. Protein sequence: CASSQIGLLAGGTDTQYF.